This T cell receptor beta chain came from a study of response to subunit inactivated influenza vaccine. Germline V gives CDR1 MNHEY, CDR2 SVGAGI. The CDR3 runs to 15 residues. V lost 0 bases and J lost 2; bases outside the gene matches: 3. This clonotype has only a few counts. MiXCR, applied by TCRdb to the RT-PCR reads, yields one record per CDR3 protein. The sample yields 710,000 or so distinct CDR3 sequences, around 14% seen once. The rearrangement uses TRBV6-5 and TRBJ2-5; 7 bases match TRBD1. The specimen was PBMCs from blood, collected about 11 days after vaccination. The clonotype comes from a man aged 45-65 years who received an inactivated influenza vaccine. The CDR3 protein is CASSYSRGPQETQYF. The DNA of the CDR3 is TGTGCCAGCAGTTACTCGAGGGGGCCTCAAGAGACCCAGTACTTC.